Below, 19 T cell receptor beta chains from the same sample are listed, as sequenced in a study of T cell responses to AZD1222 COVID-19 vaccine. Assay: immunoSEQ multiplex PCR; the TCRdb copy retains only in-frame clones and omits some. The sample includes about 140,000 clones, approximately 90% of them seen just once. The sequenced sample was peripheral blood, obtained 28 days after the second AZD1222 dose. Receptors originate from an adult who received the AZD1222 COVID-19 vaccine.

V is TRBV6-6 and J is TRBJ2-3; D not resolved. Germline V CDR1 and CDR2: MNHNY, SVGAGI (reference sequence). V lost 0 bases to trimming and J lost 2 bases, with 12 bases between them. CDR3 size: 16 residues. This CDR3 is CASSYSRTRDTDTQYF. The CDR3 nucleotides read TGTGCCAGCAGTTACTCGAGGACCCGCGACACAGATACGCAGTATTTT.

This chain connects TRBV6-1 to TRBJ2-7, with 10 nucleotides matching TRBD2. CDR1 MNHNS and CDR2 SASEGT come from the germline V gene. Trimming at V came to 3 bases and at J to 4 bases, leaving 6 bases not matched to a gene. The CDR3 is 15 amino acids. CDR3 loop: CASSDGSGGIYEQYF. Here the CDR3 DNA reads TGTGCCAGCAGTGATGGTAGCGGGGGGATTTACGAGCAGTACTTC.

The rearrangement uses TRBV6-6 and TRBJ2-2; D remains unclear. The CDR3 loop spans 13 amino acids. The germline gives CDR1 MNHNY, CDR2 SVGAGI (reference sequence). V was clipped by 6 bases and J by 6 bases, with 11 bases between them. CDR3 DNA: TGTGCCAGCAGGGGGAATTTCCCCGGGGAGCTGTTTTTT. It is translated as CASRGNFPGELFF.

The chain is built from TRBV5-3 and TRBJ1-6, with D perhaps matching TRBD1 (5 bases). TRBV5-3 is annotated as an ORF whose role is uncertain. Deletions cut 0 bases from V and 3 bases from J, with 16 bases between. The CDR3 covers 18 residues. The chain's CDR3 is CARSLGIPGTRYNSPLHF. The CDR3 DNA is TGTGCCAGAAGCTTGGGGATCCCCGGGACTCGCTATAATTCACCCCTCCACTTT.

The J gene is TRBJ1-1, the V gene TRBV7-9, with TRBD1 matching 7 bases. CDR1 and CDR2 (germline): SEHNR, FQNEAQ (reference sequence). V lost 6 bases, J lost 8 bases, and 6 bases stayed unmatched. The CDR3 runs 12 residues. CDR3 coding DNA: TGTGCCAGCAGTCCAGGGGGGTCCGAAGCTTTCTTT. This codes for CASSPGGSEAFF.

V usage is TRBV7-9 and J usage is TRBJ2-4; D perhaps matches TRBD1 (5 bases). Germline V gene sequence: CDR1 SEHNR, CDR2 FQNEAQ (reference sequence). V lost 1 base and J lost 10, with 11 bases in between. The CDR3 runs to 13 residues. The DNA of the CDR3 is TGTGCCAGCAGCTTAGTAGGGGAACGGATTCAGTACTTC. Residues: CASSLVGERIQYF.

This sequence joins TRBV7-3 and TRBJ2-3; D is unresolved. With 2 bases removed from V and 4 bases from J, the gap between germline ends came to 7 bases. The CDR3 covers 13 residues. Looked up from germline, CDR1 is SGHTA and CDR2 is FQGTGA. The CDR3 loop reads CASSLSPPDTQYF. The CDR3 DNA sequence: TGTGCCAGCAGCTTATCCCCCCCAGATACGCAGTATTTT.

The chain carries TRBV5-1 and TRBJ1-5; D is ambiguous. The CDR3 loop spans 14 amino acids. The germline gives CDR1 SGHRS, CDR2 YFSETQ. Deletions cut 0 bases from V and 6 bases from J, with 10 bases between. Written as DNA, the CDR3 is TGCGCCAGCAGCTTGGGGGCAGCGGGTCAGCCCCAGCATTTT. Translation: CASSLGAAGQPQHF.

The chain has TRBV6-5 and TRBJ2-1, with D possibly called TRBD1 or TRBD2 (6 bases each). Trimming shortened V by 9 bases and J by 11 bases, and 20 bases separated the two germline ends. The CDR3 has 13 residues. In germline, CDR1 is MNHEY, CDR2 SVGAGI. The CDR3, as DNA: TGTGCCAGTTCACAGGGAGGCCAATTTCAGCAGTTCTTC. Translation: CASSQGGQFQQFF.

This clone was seen more than once but under ten times. This rearrangement joins TRBV14 to TRBJ2-5; D gene ambiguous. The germline V gene encodes CDR1 SGHDN and CDR2 FVKESK. Trimming pared 0 bases from V and 3 bases from J, leaving 8 bases between. The CDR3 covers 14 residues. The chain's CDR3 is CASSQEFQEETQYF. CDR3 sequence (DNA): TGTGCCAGCAGCCAAGAATTCCAGGAAGAGACCCAGTACTTC.

The CDR3 bases are TGTGCCACCAGCAGAGTAAGGTATGGCTCCTACAATGAGCAGTTCTTC. This codes for CATSRVRYGSYNEQFF. V usage is TRBV15 and J usage is TRBJ2-1; D gene unclear. The CDR3 totals 16 residues. The V gene's germline CDR1 is LNHNV and CDR2 YYDKDF (reference sequence). The V end was cut by 1 base, the J end by 0 bases, with 10 bases between.

The chain recombines TRBV5-1 with TRBJ1-6; D is ambiguous. Germline V gives CDR1 SGHRS, CDR2 YFSETQ. V was trimmed by 4 bases and J by 7 bases, leaving 12 bases between them. There are 14 residues in the CDR3. This CDR3 reads CASSGAPENSPLHF. In DNA form, the CDR3 reads TGCGCCAGCAGCGGAGCCCCTGAGAATTCACCCCTCCACTTT.

The chain couples TRBV9 to TRBJ2-3; tentative D call: TRBD2 (6 bases). Germline V gene data show CDR1 as SGDLS and CDR2 as YYNGEE. CDR3 length: 17 amino acids. V lost 0 bases to trimming and J lost 0 bases, with 14 bases between them. CDR3 amino acids: CASSVEGLASSTDTQYF. The CDR3 bases are TGTGCCAGCAGCGTAGAAGGGCTAGCGTCTAGCACAGATACGCAGTATTTT.

This chain links TRBV12-3 or TRBV12-4 with TRBJ1-1; a possible D gene is TRBD1 (5 bases). This CDR3 is built from 13 residues. V gave up 6 bases and J gave up 4 bases, with 12 bases separating them. This chain's CDR3 is CASSLGGGTEAFF. For the CDR3, the DNA is TGTGCCAGCAGCCTGGGGGGGGGCACTGAAGCTTTCTTT.

The chain links TRBV27 to TRBJ1-1, with D unresolved. V lost 8 bases and J lost 1, with 14 bases in between. Germline CDR1 reads MNHEY; CDR2 reads SMNVEV (reference sequence). CDR3 length: 14 residues. The CDR3 sequence is CASRPRGENTEAFF. Written as DNA, the CDR3 is TGTGCCAGCCGGCCCCGCGGGGAGAACACTGAAGCTTTCTTT.

The V and J genes are TRBV25-1 and TRBJ2-7; the D gene is possibly TRBD2 (6 bases). The CDR3 runs to 16 residues. V was shortened by 4 bases and J by 2 bases, with 18 bases between the two germline ends. From germline, CDR1 is MGHDK and CDR2 SYGVNS. The chain's CDR3 is CASSGRTEGSTYEQYF. Written as DNA, the CDR3 is TGTGCCAGCAGTGGACGGACGGAGGGGAGTACCTACGAGCAGTACTTC.

This rearrangement joins TRBV15 to TRBJ2-5; no clear D. CDR3 length equals 12 residues. Germline-derived CDR1 and CDR2 are LNHNV and YYDKDF (reference sequence). V was pared by 0 bases and J by 6 bases, with 5 bases between. The CDR3 DNA reads TGTGCCACCAGCAGAGAGGCGCAGACCCAGTACTTC. This gives the protein CATSREAQTQYF.

The chain employs TRBV7-2 and TRBJ2-5; D is possibly TRBD1 (6 bases). CDR3 size: 13 residues. Germline CDR1 and CDR2: SGHTA and FQGNSA. Trimming pared 5 bases from V and 1 base from J, leaving 8 bases between. This CDR3 is CASSRTVQETQYF. As DNA, the CDR3 is TGTGCCAGCAGCCGGACAGTCCAAGAGACCCAGTACTTC.

The chain employs TRBV5-1 and TRBJ1-3, with 7 bases identical to TRBD1. CDR1 is SGHRS, CDR2 YFSETQ, per germline. With 4 bases clipped from V and 2 bases from J, the junction kept 3 bases outside the gene matches. This CDR3 spans 14 amino acids. CDR3 sequence reads: CASSQTGTGNTIYF. CDR3 DNA sequence: TGCGCCAGCAGCCAGACAGGGACTGGAAACACCATATATTTT.